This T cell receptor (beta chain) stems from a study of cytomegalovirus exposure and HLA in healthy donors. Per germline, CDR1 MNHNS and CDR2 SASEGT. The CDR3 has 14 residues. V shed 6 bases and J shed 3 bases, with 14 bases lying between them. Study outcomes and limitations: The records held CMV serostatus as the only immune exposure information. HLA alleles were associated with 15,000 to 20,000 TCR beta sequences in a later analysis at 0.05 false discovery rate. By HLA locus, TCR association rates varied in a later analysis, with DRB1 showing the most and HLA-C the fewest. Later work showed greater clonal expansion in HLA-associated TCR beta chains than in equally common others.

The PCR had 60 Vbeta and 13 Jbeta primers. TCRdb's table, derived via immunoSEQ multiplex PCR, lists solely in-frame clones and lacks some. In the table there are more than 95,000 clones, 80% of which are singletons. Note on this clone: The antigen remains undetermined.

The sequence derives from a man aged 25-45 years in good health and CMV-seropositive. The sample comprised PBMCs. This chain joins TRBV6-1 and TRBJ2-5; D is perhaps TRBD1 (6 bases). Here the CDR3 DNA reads TGTGCCAGCAGACAGAGGGCAGGGGAAGAGACCCAGTACTTC. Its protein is CASRQRAGEETQYF.